A single sample gave rise to the 9 T cell receptor beta chains below, sequenced in a study of shared T cell receptors in the human thymus. TCRdb's copy holds only in-frame clones and misses some; the assay was immunoSEQ multiplex PCR. The repertoire holds about 380,000 clones, with roughly 94% as singletons. Sample: thymocytes. The source is a human donor.

This clone was counted once. V usage is TRBV27 and J usage is TRBJ1-2; TRBD1 matches 7 bases. CDR1 and CDR2 from the germline V gene are MNHEY and SMNVEV (reference sequence). This CDR3 contains 15 residues. J lost 0 bases, V lost 4 bases, and 5 bases had no gene match. The CDR3 here is CASSYGTASNYGYTF. DNA of the CDR3: TGTGCCAGCAGTTACGGGACAGCCTCTAACTATGGCTACACCTTC.

This clone was seen only once. The chain joins TRBV6-5 to TRBJ2-3; TRBD1 is a possible D gene (7 bases). Between the trimmed V and J ends, which lost 5 bases and 6 bases, there was a span of 15 bases. The length of the CDR3 is 14 residues. Germline CDR1 reads MNHEY; CDR2 reads SVGAGI. CDR3 nucleotides: TGTGCCAGCAGTGCCCTCAGGGGGGCGGATACGCAGTATTTT. It translates to CASSALRGADTQYF.

The chain has TRBV19 and TRBJ2-1; TRBD2 matches 12 bases. Per germline, CDR1 LNHDA and CDR2 SQIVND (reference sequence). V gave up 3 bases and J gave up 7 bases; unmatched junction bases: 4. CDR3 length: 15 residues. CDR3 sequence (DNA): TGTGCCAGTAGTATCGGGACTAGCGGGCCTAATGAGCAGTTCTTC. Residues: CASSIGTSGPNEQFF.

The chain recombines TRBV5-1 with TRBJ2-7, with a possible D match to TRBD2 (6 bases). Germline CDR1 SGHRS, CDR2 YFSETQ. This CDR3 has 20 amino acids. V lost 0 bases and J lost 2, with 27 bases in between. Here the CDR3 DNA reads TGCGCCAGCAGCTTGGGCGGCGGTGGGGGGATCATAATAAGGACCTACGAGCAGTACTTC. Amino acids: CASSLGGGGGIIIRTYEQYF.

This clone appeared once. The chain combines TRBV11-3 with TRBJ2-3; maybe TRBD1 (6 bases). Deletions cut 1 base from V and 4 bases from J, with 9 bases between. Germline CDR1 is SGHNT and CDR2 is YENEEA. The CDR3 is 14 residues long. CDR3 sequence reads: CASSLARGSDTQYF. The CDR3 DNA is TGTGCCAGCAGCTTAGCCAGGGGATCAGATACGCAGTATTTT.

V usage is TRBV5-4 and J usage is TRBJ2-5; 12 bases map to TRBD2. Per the germline V gene, CDR1 is SGHNT and CDR2 is YYREEE (reference sequence). CDR3 length: 16 residues. The V segment lost 4 bases and the J segment 5 bases; nucleotides outside the gene matches: 9. CDR3 nucleotide sequence: TGTGCCAGCAGCCGGGGACTAGCGGGCCAGGAGGAGACCCAGTACTTC. This codes for CASSRGLAGQEETQYF.

The rearrangement uses TRBV12-2 and TRBJ2-5; the table's D gene call, TRBD2, was not cross checked with the DNA. TRBV12-2 is recorded as a pseudogene. This CDR3 comprises 15 residues. CDR3: CASPLPDSGRETQYF. CDR3 DNA: TGTGCAAGTCCCCTACCGGACTCAGGCCGGGAGACCCAGTACTTC.

The genes are TRBV7-2 and TRBJ2-4, with D possibly TRBD2 on 5 matching bases. The germline gives CDR1 SGHTA, CDR2 FQGNSA. The CDR3 sequence is 15 residues long. Trimming removed 5 bases at V and 1 base at J, with 12 bases between. This CDR3 reads CASSLTRRAKNIQYF. CDR3 DNA: TGTGCCAGCAGCCTTACCCGGAGGGCCAAAAACATTCAGTACTTC.

The chain is built from TRBV5-1 and TRBJ2-5; 9 nucleotides match TRBD2. The CDR3 consists of 16 residues. Trimming cost V 3 bases and J 5 bases; bases outside gene matches: 11. Germline CDR1 SGHRS, CDR2 YFSETQ. In nucleotides, the CDR3 is TGCGCCAGCAGCTGGGCTAGCGGGACCCTCGGGGAGACCCAGTACTTC. It specifies CASSWASGTLGETQYF.